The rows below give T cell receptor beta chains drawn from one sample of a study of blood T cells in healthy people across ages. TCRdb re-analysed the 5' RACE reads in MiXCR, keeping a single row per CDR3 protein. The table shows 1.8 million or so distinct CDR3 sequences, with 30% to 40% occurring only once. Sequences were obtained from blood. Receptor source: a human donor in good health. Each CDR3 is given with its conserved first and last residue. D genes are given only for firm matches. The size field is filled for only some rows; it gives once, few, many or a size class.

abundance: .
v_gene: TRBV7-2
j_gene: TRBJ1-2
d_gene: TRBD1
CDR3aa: CAGSPGTGGYGYTF
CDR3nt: TGTGCCGGCAGCCCAGGGACAGGGGGATATGGCTACACCTTC

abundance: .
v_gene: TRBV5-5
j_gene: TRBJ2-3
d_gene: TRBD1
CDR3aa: CASSFGQGGPDTRYF
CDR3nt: TGTGCCAGCAGCTTCGGACAGGGAGGACCAGATACGCGGTATTTT

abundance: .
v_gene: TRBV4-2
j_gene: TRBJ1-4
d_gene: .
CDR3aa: CASSLIGGDEKLFF
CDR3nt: TGTGCCAGCAGCCTCATAGGGGGGGATGAAAAACTGTTTTTT

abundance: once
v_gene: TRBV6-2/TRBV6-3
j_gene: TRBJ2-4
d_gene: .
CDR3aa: CASGRRGSLAKNIQYF
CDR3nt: TGTGCCAGCGGAAGGAGGGGCAGCTTAGCCAAAAACATTCAGTACTTC

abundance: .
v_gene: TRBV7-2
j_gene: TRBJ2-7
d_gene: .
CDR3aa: CASSSKDFSYEQYF
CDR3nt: TGTGCCAGCAGCTCCAAGGACTTTTCCTACGAGCAGTACTTC

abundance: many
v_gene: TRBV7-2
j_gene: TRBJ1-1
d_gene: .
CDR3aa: CASSLVGGPYTEAFF
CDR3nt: TGTGCCAGCAGCTTAGTTGGGGGGCCATACACTGAAGCTTTCTTT

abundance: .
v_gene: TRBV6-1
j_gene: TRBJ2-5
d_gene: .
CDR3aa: CASTYSNQETQYF
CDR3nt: TGTGCCAGCACCTACAGCAACCAAGAGACCCAGTACTTC

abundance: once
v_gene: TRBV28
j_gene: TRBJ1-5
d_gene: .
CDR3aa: CASSLIQGRGGNQPQHF
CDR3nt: TGTGCCAGCAGCCTTATACAGGGCAGGGGTGGCAATCAGCCCCAGCATTTT

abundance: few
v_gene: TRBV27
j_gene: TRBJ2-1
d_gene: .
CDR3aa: CASRPDSGISYNEQFF
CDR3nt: TGTGCCAGCAGACCCGACTCGGGGATCTCCTACAATGAGCAGTTCTTC

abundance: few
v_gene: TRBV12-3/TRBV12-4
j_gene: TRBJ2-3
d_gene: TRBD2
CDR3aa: CASSLGGGADVQYF
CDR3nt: TGTGCCAGCAGTTTAGGCGGGGGTGCAGATGTGCAGTATTTT

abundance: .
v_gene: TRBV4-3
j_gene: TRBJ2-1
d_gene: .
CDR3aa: CASSSDADNEQFF
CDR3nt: TGCGCCAGCAGCTCGGATGCGGACAATGAGCAGTTCTTC

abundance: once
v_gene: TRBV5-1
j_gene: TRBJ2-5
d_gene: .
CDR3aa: CASSPLGAPVETQYF
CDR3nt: TGCGCCAGCAGCCCCCTGGGGGCCCCGGTAGAGACCCAGTACTTC

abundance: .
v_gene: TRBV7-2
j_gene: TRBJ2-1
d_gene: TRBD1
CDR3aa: CASSLPTGVNEQFF
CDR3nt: TGTGCCAGCAGCCTCCCAACAGGGGTGAATGAGCAGTTCTTC

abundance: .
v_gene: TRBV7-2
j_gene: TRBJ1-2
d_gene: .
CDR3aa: CASSLVGPRDYGYTF
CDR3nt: TGTGCCAGCAGCTTAGTGGGACCGAGAGACTATGGCTACACCTTC

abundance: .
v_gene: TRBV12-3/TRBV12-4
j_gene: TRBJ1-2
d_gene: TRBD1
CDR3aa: CASSFPTGGSFDYGYTF
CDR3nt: TGTGCCAGCAGTTTCCCGACAGGGGGGAGCTTTGACTATGGCTACACCTTC

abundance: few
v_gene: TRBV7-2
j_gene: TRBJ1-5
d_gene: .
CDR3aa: CVSSLVFGETQHF
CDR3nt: TGTGTCAGCAGCTTAGTCTTCGGGGAGACCCAGCATTTT

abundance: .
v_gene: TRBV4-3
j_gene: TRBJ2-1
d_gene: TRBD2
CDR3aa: CASSQALAGGWNEQFF
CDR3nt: TGCGCCAGCAGCCAGGCACTAGCGGGGGGGTGGAATGAGCAGTTCTTC

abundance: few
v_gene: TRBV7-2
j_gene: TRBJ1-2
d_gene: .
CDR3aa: CASSSFRVRIYGYTF
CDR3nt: TGTGCCAGCAGCTCCTTCAGGGTCCGCATCTATGGCTACACCTTC

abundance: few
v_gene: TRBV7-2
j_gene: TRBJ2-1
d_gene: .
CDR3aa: CASMWDDSEYNEQFF
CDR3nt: TGTGCCAGCATGTGGGACGACTCGGAGTACAATGAGCAGTTCTTC

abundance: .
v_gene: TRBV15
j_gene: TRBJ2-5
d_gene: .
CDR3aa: CATSRHGVIQETQYF
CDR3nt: TGTGCCACCAGCAGACACGGAGTCATACAAGAGACCCAGTACTTC

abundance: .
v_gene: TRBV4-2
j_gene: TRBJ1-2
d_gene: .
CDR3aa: CASSPTRGPLGGYTF
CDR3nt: TGTGCCAGCAGCCCGACCCGGGGGCCCCTGGGAGGCTACACCTTC

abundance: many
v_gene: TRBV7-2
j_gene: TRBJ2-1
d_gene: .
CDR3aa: CASSSQGGSYEQFF
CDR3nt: TGTGCCAGCAGCTCCCAAGGAGGGAGTTATGAGCAGTTCTTC

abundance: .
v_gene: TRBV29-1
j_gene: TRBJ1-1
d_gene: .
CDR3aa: CSVSLLALNTEAFF
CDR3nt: TGCAGCGTTTCCCTACTGGCTCTGAACACTGAAGCTTTCTTT

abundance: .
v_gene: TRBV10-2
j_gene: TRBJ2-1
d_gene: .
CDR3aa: CASSEFVQQFF
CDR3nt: TGCGCCAGCAGTGAGTTTGTCCAGCAGTTCTTC

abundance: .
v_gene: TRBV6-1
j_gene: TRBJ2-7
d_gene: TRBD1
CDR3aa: CASSGMAGQGHEQYF
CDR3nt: TGTGCCAGCAGTGGAATGGCGGGACAGGGCCACGAGCAGTACTTC

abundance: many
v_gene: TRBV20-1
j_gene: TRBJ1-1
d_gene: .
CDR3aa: CSAIEVGRAGLAFF
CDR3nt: TGCAGTGCTATAGAGGTTGGCAGGGCTGGGTTAGCTTTCTTT

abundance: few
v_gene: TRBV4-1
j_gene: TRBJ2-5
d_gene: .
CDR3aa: CASSLPYQGPKTQYF
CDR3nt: TGCGCCAGCAGCCTTCCATACCAGGGCCCTAAGACCCAGTACTTC